The 11 T cell receptor beta chains in this list originate from one sample, sequenced in a study of T cell repertoires in cytomegalovirus infection. Each CDR3 protein gets one entry after TCRdb re-called the reads with MiXCR. Of 400,000 or so distinct CDR3 sequences in the sample, about a sixth are singletons; the top ten hold roughly 8.7%. The sequencing sample was made of PBMCs. The receptor set was obtained from a human donor in good health (CMV status not recorded). Some clones in this sample may be carry-over from other donors' samples.

This clonotype was picked up many times. The chain is built from TRBV20-1 and TRBJ1-5, with TRBD1 matching 7 bases. Germline CDR1 DFQATT, CDR2 SNEGSKA (reference sequence). V shed 5 bases, J shed 0 bases, and the junction held 7 bases outside the gene matches. The CDR3 covers 15 residues. The CDR3 loop reads CSAEQGSYSNQPQHF. In nucleotides, the CDR3 is TGCAGTGCTGAACAGGGGTCTTATAGCAATCAGCCCCAGCATTTT.

The chain combines TRBV2 with TRBJ2-2; 8 bases align to TRBD1. The CDR3 covers 14 residues. Losses at the gene ends were 3 bases for V and 7 bases for J; bases not matched to a gene: 4. Germline V gives CDR1 SNHLY, CDR2 FYNNEI. The CDR3, as DNA: TGTGCCAGCAGTGATCGGACAGGGCACGGGGAGCTGTTTTTT. As protein: CASSDRTGHGELFF.

This clonotype was seen a handful of times. The chain recombines TRBV25-1 with TRBJ1-2, with TRBD1 matching 7 bases. The junction had 10 bases not matched to a gene; V was cut back by 4 bases and J by 2 bases. The germline V gene has CDR1 MGHDK and CDR2 SYGVNS. The CDR3 has 16 amino acids. CDR3 loop: CASSGGPGQKNYGYTF. The CDR3 DNA sequence: TGTGCCAGCAGTGGGGGACCGGGACAGAAAAACTATGGCTACACCTTC.

The rearrangement joins TRBV10-3 to TRBJ2-1, with 7 bases lining up with TRBD2. With V trimmed by 6 bases and J by 0 bases, 5 bases remained unmatched. Germline V lookup: CDR1 ENHRY, CDR2 SYGVKD. This CDR3 contains 15 residues. CDR3 protein: CAISQAGLSYNEQFF. The CDR3 bases are TGTGCCATCAGCCAAGCGGGACTCTCCTACAATGAGCAGTTCTTC.

The table lists this clonotype with a few counts. The chain combines TRBV19 with TRBJ2-1; D tentatively fits TRBD1 or TRBD2 (6 bases each). Germline V lookup: CDR1 LNHDA, CDR2 SQIVND (reference sequence). V dropped 3 bases and J dropped 1 base, with 16 bases sitting between them. The CDR3 is made up of 17 amino acids. CDR3 nucleotides: TGTGCCAGTAGTATGGGGGGCAGTAAGGTTTCCTACAATGAGCAGTTCTTC. Protein sequence: CASSMGGSKVSYNEQFF.

This clonotype was recorded a few times. CDR3 sequence reads: CASSITKGTEAFF. The CDR3 nucleotides are TGTGCCAGTAGTATAACAAAAGGCACTGAAGCTTTCTTT. V and J are TRBV19 and TRBJ1-1; D ambiguous. The V end was cut by 2 bases, the J end by 4 bases, with 8 bases between. Germline V gene data show CDR1 as LNHDA and CDR2 as SQIVND (reference sequence). The CDR3 sequence is 13 residues long.

This clonotype was seen at least ten times. The chain couples TRBV7-2 to TRBJ2-5; the D gene could be TRBD1 or TRBD2 (5 bases each). Germline CDR1 SGHTA, CDR2 FQGNSA. V was pared by 5 bases and J by 6 bases, with 16 bases between. There are 14 residues in the CDR3. The CDR3 here is CASSPLPGPQTQYF. The CDR3 coding sequence is TGTGCCAGCAGCCCTCTACCGGGACCCCAGACCCAGTACTTC. Together with reference TRBV7-2 and TRBJ2-5, the CDR3 gives the full variable domain: GAGVSQSPSNKVTEKGKDVELRCDPISGHTALYWYRQSLGQGLEFLIYFQGNSAPDKSGLPSDRFSAERTGGSVSTLTIQRTQQEDSAVYLCASSPLPGPQTQYFGPGTRLLVL.

This clonotype occurred a few times. The rearrangement joins TRBV4-1 to TRBJ2-3; D uncertain. CDR3 length: 14 amino acids. Germline CDR1 is MGHRA and CDR2 is YSYEKL. V was shortened by 1 base and J by 4 bases, with 9 bases between the two germline ends. CDR3 sequence: CASSQGHGADTQYF. CDR3 coding DNA: TGCGCCAGCAGCCAAGGACACGGAGCAGATACGCAGTATTTT.

This clonotype was detected ten times or more. CDR3 coding DNA: TGTGCCAGCAAACAAGATCACTACGAGCAGTACTTC. It yields the protein CASKQDHYEQYF. The chain couples TRBV7-9 to TRBJ2-7; D not certain. Germline lookup yields CDR1 SEHNR and CDR2 FQNEAQ (reference sequence). The V and J ends lost 7 bases and 3 bases respectively, with 10 bases between them. The CDR3 runs 12 residues.

This chain links TRBV7-2 with TRBJ1-4, with D possibly TRBD1 on 6 matching bases. CDR1 is SGHTA, CDR2 FQGNSA, per germline. The CDR3 has 15 residues. Trimming left V 1 base short and J 7 bases short, with 13 bases between. Written as DNA, the CDR3 is TGTGCCAGCAGCTTAGTTTGGGGGCGCGGTGAAAAACTGTTTTTT. Protein: CASSLVWGRGEKLFF.

This chain connects TRBV25-1 to TRBJ2-5; possible D gene TRBD1, 6 bases. V gave up 7 bases and J gave up 5 bases, with 17 bases separating them. Germline V lookup: CDR1 MGHDK, CDR2 SYGVNS. This CDR3 contains 14 residues. The CDR3 DNA sequence: TGTGCCAGCACCCCGTATGGGGGCGCGGAGACCCAGTACTTC. As protein: CASTPYGGAETQYF.